This T cell receptor beta chain was observed in a study of Graves' ophthalmopathy and Graves' hyperthyroidism. The overall study: The stable label applied to hyperthyroidism with no ophthalmopathy within 18 months of follow-up.

Study observations and caveats: Clonotypes were expanded in thyroid at above 0.001 frequency, and most also appeared in blood. Ophthalmopathy progression prediction by the model yielded a sensitivity of 55% to 71% and a specificity of 72.22%.

The CDR3 consists of 15 residues. Germline assignment: CDR1 SGHAT and CDR2 FQNNGV. Losses at the gene ends were 3 bases for V and 4 bases for J; bases not matched to a gene: 2. This clonotype was seen a few times. Its antigen is not known. Beta-chain TCR CDR3 regions were amplified from RNA transcripts. After a first-round RT-PCR with HTBI primers, a second-round multiplex PCR was run. TCRdb ran MiXCR on the multiplex PCR reads and lists one entry per CDR3 protein. Counted here are over a million distinct CDR3 sequences, around a third occurring once; the ten biggest clones make up around 10%. The specimen sequenced was peripheral blood or thyroid tissue (not recorded which). The rearrangement uses TRBV11-2 and TRBJ2-2, with TRBD2 matching 10 bases. The sequence came from an adult man with Graves' hyperthyroidism. CDR3 residues: CASSFSGRSTGELFF. The CDR3, as DNA: TGTGCCAGCAGCTTTAGCGGGAGGTCCACCGGGGAGCTGTTTTTT.